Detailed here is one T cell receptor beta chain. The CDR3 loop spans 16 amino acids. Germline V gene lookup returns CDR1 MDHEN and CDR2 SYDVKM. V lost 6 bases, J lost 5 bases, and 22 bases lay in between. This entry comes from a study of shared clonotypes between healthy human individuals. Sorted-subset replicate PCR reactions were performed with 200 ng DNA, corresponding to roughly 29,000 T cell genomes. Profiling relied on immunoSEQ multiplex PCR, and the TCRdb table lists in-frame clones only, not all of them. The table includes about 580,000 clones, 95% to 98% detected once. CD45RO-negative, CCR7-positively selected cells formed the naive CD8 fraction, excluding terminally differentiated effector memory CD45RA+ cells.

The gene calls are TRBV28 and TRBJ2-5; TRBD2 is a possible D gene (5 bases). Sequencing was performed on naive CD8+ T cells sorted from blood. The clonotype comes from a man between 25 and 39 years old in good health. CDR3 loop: CASRRPPPPRGETQYF. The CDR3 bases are TGTGCCAGCAGACGCCCCCCTCCCCCCAGAGGGGAGACCCAGTACTTC.